The T cell receptor (beta chain) described here comes from a study of T-cell memory formation after mild COVID-19. Across the study: TCR clusters showed largely donor specificity.

With constant-segment primers, 5'RACE yielded cDNA libraries of TCR alpha and TCR beta that carried sample barcodes and UMIs. TCRdb re-called the 5' RACE reads through MiXCR, storing one row per CDR3 protein. The table records 250,000 to 300,000 distinct CDR3 sequences, around 15% of them present only once. This clonotype was seen many times. Germline CDR1 reads LGHDT; CDR2 reads YNNKEL (reference sequence). V was cut by 6 bases and J by 0 bases, with 11 bases left in between. The CDR3 is 15 residues long. This clonotype originated in a man between 18 and 29 years old who had mild COVID-19 (a few samples of this study predate the infection). Cell type and time point are not known. V and J are TRBV3-1 and TRBJ2-2; a possible D gene is TRBD2 (6 bases). Sequenced sample: PBMCs or a T cell subset sorted from them (not recorded which). This CDR3 is CASRRSSANTGELFF. CDR3 nucleotides: TGTGCCAGCAGACGATCTAGCGCGAACACCGGGGAGCTGTTTTTT.